The source of this T cell receptor beta chain is a study of blood T cell repertoires in COVID-19. Study information: Sample material is recorded as cDNA or gDNA derived from T cells, B-cell-depleted T cells, or PBMCs.

Germline V gene data show CDR1 as SQVTM and CDR2 as ANQGSEA. Trimming cost V 7 bases and J 6 bases; bases outside gene matches: 5. This CDR3 is built from 12 residues. Participant ages covered roughly 18 to 89 years across 24 US areas. Original data processing: How many nucleated cells were present was estimated from reference gene primer amplification. Sequencing used immunoSEQ multiplex PCR; TCRdb keeps in-frame clones, though not all of them. From that table come the V and J calls and clone size; the DNA was used to work out D and trimming. The top ten hold around 6% of the sample, which has about 200,000 clones, roughly 86% seen once.

The TCR comes from a middle-aged man with acute COVID-19. V gene TRBV29-1 combines with J gene TRBJ1-5; 8 bases map to TRBD1. What was sequenced was PBMCs or T cells enriched from blood (not recorded which). The CDR3 DNA reads as TGCAGCGCCGGGACAGGTAGTCAGCCCCAGCATTTT. Residues: CSAGTGSQPQHF. The full variable domain, rest sourced from reference TRBV29-1 and TRBJ1-5, is SAVISQKPSRDICQRGTSLTIQCQVDSQVTMMFWYRQQPGQSLTLIATANQGSEATYESGFVIDKFPISRPNLTFSTLTVSNMSPEDSSIYLCSAGTGSQPQHFGDGTRLSIL.